These T cell receptor beta chains were read from a single sample in a study of blood T cell repertoires in COVID-19. Repertoires were generated with immunoSEQ multiplex PCR, while TCRdb's copy carries only in-frame clones and drops some. The sample has roughly 300,000 clones, around 87% seen once. Sample: peripheral blood. The source of these receptors is a woman aged 45-59 years who had recovered from COVID-19. Both conserved end residues are part of each CDR3. The D gene is left open where the match is weak. The size of a clone is reported for some rows only, either as once, few or many, or as a class for expanded clones.

d_gene	j_gene	abundance	v_gene	CDR3nt	CDR3aa
.	TRBJ1-5	.	TRBV12-3/TRBV12-4	TGTGCCAGCAGTTTTGGCAGCAATCAGCCCCAGCATTTT	CASSFGSNQPQHF
.	TRBJ1-2	once	TRBV12-3/TRBV12-4	TGTGCCAGCAGGCCCGACCGCTCTAGGGGCTACACCTTC	CASRPDRSRGYTF
.	TRBJ1-2	.	TRBV7-9	TGTGCCAGCAGCTTGGACAGTTACTATGGCTACACCTTC	CASSLDSYYGYTF
.	TRBJ1-2	.	TRBV9	TGTGCCAGCAGCGTAGGGTTCCAGGCGAACTATGGCTACACCTTC	CASSVGFQANYGYTF
.	TRBJ1-2	.	TRBV7-2	TGTGCCAGCAGCTTTTCAGGGGAGGGTGGCTACACCTTC	CASSFSGEGGYTF
TRBD1	TRBJ1-4	.	TRBV19	TGTGCCAGTAGTATAGTACAGGGGATGCGGGAAAAACTGTTTTTT	CASSIVQGMREKLFF
TRBD2	TRBJ2-7	.	TRBV4-3	TGCGCCAGCAGCCAAGTGCGGGGGTACGAGCAGTACTTC	CASSQVRGYEQYF
.	TRBJ2-1	.	TRBV4-1	TGCGCCAGCAGCCGGACGAGGGTGGATGAGCAGTTCTTC	CASSRTRVDEQFF
.	TRBJ2-7	few	TRBV6-2/TRBV6-3	TGTGCCAGCAGTTACCGCTACGAGCAGTACTTC	CASSYRYEQYF
.	TRBJ2-2	.	TRBV5-1	TGCGCCAGCAGCCGGACGGGAAACACCGGGGAGCTGTTTTTT	CASSRTGNTGELFF
TRBD2	TRBJ2-6	few	TRBV7-8	TGTGCCAGCAGCTTTGAGACTAGCGGGAGGTCCGGGGCCAACGTCCTGACTTTC	CASSFETSGRSGANVLTF
.	TRBJ2-6	once	TRBV19	TGTGCCAGTACCGTAATACAAGGGGGCTCTGGGGCCAACGTCCTGACTTTC	CASTVIQGGSGANVLTF
TRBD1	TRBJ2-7	once	TRBV6-2/TRBV6-3	TGTGCCAGCAGTTTAGGACAGGGGAGCTCCGAGCAGTACTTC	CASSLGQGSSEQYF
.	TRBJ2-3	once	TRBV9	TGTGCCAGCAGCGTAGTGGCTAGCACAGATACGCAGTATTTT	CASSVVASTDTQYF
TRBD2	TRBJ2-5	.	TRBV28	TGTGCCAGCAGAGGACTAGCGGGACCCACGGGAGAGACCCAGTACTTC	CASRGLAGPTGETQYF
TRBD2	TRBJ2-5	.	TRBV12-5	TGTGCTATGGAGACTAGCGACCAAGAGACCCAGTACTTC	CAMETSDQETQYF
.	TRBJ1-2	few	TRBV30	TGTGCCTGGAGGGCCGGGGGAGATGGCTACACCTTC	CAWRAGGDGYTF
TRBD1	TRBJ1-1	.	TRBV28	TGTGCCAGCAGTCAAGGGACAGGGACCACTGAAGCTTTCTTT	CASSQGTGTTEAFF
TRBD1	TRBJ1-3	.	TRBV30	TGTGCCTTTCACAGGGGCTCTGGAAACACCATATATTTT	CAFHRGSGNTIYF
TRBD1	TRBJ1-2	.	TRBV9	TGTGCCAGCAGCGCTGGGACAGGGGATCACTATGGCTACACCTTC	CASSAGTGDHYGYTF
TRBD2	TRBJ2-1	.	TRBV4-2	TGTGCCAGCAGCCAAGCTAGCGGGAGCTACAATGAGCAGTTCTTC	CASSQASGSYNEQFF
TRBD2	TRBJ2-3	.	TRBV27	TGTGCCAGCAGTTTCGGGACTAGCGTTACGCAGTATTTT	CASSFGTSVTQYF
.	TRBJ2-5	.	TRBV7-2	TGTGCCAGCAGCTTAGCGAGCGGTGGTCTGGAGACCCAGTACTTC	CASSLASGGLETQYF
TRBD1	TRBJ2-5	.	TRBV27	TGTGCCAGCAGTCCACACAGGGGGACTCCGAGAGAGACCCAGTACTTC	CASSPHRGTPRETQYF
.	TRBJ1-2	.	TRBV6-5	TGTGCCAGCAGTTACTCGCCCACGACAGCTAACTATGGCTACACCTTC	CASSYSPTTANYGYTF
.	TRBJ1-2	.	TRBV6-5	TGTGCCAGCAGTCCCCGAAGGACACAAAACTATGGCTACACCTTC	CASSPRRTQNYGYTF
.	TRBJ2-7	.	TRBV6-1	TGTGCCAGCAGTGAGTGGGGAGGAGGTTACGAGCAGTACTTC	CASSEWGGGYEQYF
TRBD2	TRBJ2-7	.	TRBV18	TGTGCCAGCTCACCCCCCGGACTAGCGGGAGCTGAGCAGTACTTC	CASSPPGLAGAEQYF
.	TRBJ1-4	.	TRBV25-1	TGTGCCAGCAATCGCAATTTCGGGAAACTGTTTTTT	CASNRNFGKLFF